These 3 T cell receptor beta chains came from one sample sequenced in a study of blood T cell repertoires in COVID-19. Data came from immunoSEQ multiplex PCR; TCRdb stores just in-frame clones and leaves some out. This table holds approximately 350,000 clones, 87% found once. The sequenced sample was peripheral blood. These receptors were collected from a woman aged 45-60 years with COVID-19, enrolled during active disease.

The chain employs TRBV7-2 and TRBJ2-2; 7 bases line up with TRBD1. The trim removed 5 bases at V and 6 bases at J, leaving 3 bases unmatched. CDR3 length equals 13 residues. Germline CDR1 and CDR2: SGHTA and FQGNSA. The CDR3 sequence: CASSATGAGELFF. DNA for the CDR3: TGTGCCAGCAGCGCTACAGGGGCCGGGGAGCTGTTTTTT.

V is TRBV6-5 and J is TRBJ1-2; the D gene is possibly TRBD1 (6 bases). The germline V and J ends were trimmed by 5 bases and 6 bases, with 13 bases remaining between them. The germline CDR1 and CDR2 sequences are MNHEY and SVGAGI. The CDR3 covers 13 residues. CDR3 in amino acids: CASSLRAGDGYTF. The CDR3 nucleotides read TGTGCCAGCAGTCTCCGGGCAGGGGATGGCTACACCTTC.

This chain uses TRBV18 with TRBJ2-1; the match to TRBD1 covers 11 bases. The V and J ends lost 6 bases and 3 bases, in that order; junction bases with no gene match: 4. There are 15 residues in the CDR3. Germline loops: CDR1 KGHSH, CDR2 LQKENI. CDR3 amino acids: CASSPDRGLYNEQFF. CDR3 bases: TGTGCCAGCTCCCCGGACAGGGGGCTCTACAATGAGCAGTTCTTC.